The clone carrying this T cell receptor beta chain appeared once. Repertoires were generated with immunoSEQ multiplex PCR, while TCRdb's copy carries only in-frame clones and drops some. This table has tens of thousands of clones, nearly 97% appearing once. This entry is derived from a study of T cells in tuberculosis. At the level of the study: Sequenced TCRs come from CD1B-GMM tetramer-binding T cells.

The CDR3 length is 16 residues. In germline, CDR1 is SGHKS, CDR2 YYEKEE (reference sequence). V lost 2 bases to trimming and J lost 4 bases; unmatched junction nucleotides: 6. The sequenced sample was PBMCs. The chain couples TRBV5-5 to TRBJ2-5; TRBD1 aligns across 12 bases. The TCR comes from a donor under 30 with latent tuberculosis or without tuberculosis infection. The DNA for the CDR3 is TGTGCCAGCAGCTTTCCCGGGACAGGGGGCCGAGAGACCCAGTACTTC. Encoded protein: CASSFPGTGGRETQYF.